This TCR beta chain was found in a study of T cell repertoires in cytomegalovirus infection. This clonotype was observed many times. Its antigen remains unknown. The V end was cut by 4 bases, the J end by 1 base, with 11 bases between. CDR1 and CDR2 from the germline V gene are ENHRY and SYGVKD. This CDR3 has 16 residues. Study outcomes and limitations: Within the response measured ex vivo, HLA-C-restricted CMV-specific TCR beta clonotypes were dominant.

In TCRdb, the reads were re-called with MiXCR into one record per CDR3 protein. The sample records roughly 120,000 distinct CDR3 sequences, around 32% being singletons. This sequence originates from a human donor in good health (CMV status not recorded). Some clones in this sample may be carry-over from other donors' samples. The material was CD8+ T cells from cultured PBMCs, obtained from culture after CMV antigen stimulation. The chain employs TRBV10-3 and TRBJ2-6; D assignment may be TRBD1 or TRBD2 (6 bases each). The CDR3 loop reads CAISAGALSGANVLTF. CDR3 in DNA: TGTGCCATCAGTGCGGGGGCGTTATCTGGGGCCAACGTCCTGACTTTC.